The 21 T cell receptor beta chains below all came from one sample that was sequenced in a study of blood T cell repertoires in COVID-19. Assay used: immunoSEQ multiplex PCR; TCRdb lists only in-frame clones, some missing. Of more than 200,000 clones listed, around 83% are singletons. Sequencing input: peripheral blood. The receptors come from a woman aged 50 to 65 with acute or convalescent COVID-19.

V usage is TRBV27 and J usage is TRBJ1-4; 7 bases map to TRBD1. After removal of 6 bases from V and 0 bases from J, the junction contained 4 bases not matched to a gene. CDR1 MNHEY and CDR2 SMNVEV come from the germline V gene (reference sequence). The CDR3 loop spans 15 amino acids. The CDR3 coding sequence is TGTGCCAGCAGCGACAGGGCCGCAACTAATGAAAAACTGTTTTTT. Translated, it gives CASSDRAATNEKLFF. Together with reference TRBV27 and TRBJ1-4, the CDR3 gives the full variable domain: EAQVTQNPRYLITVTGKKLTVTCSQNMNHEYMSWYRQDPGLGLRQIYYSMNVEVTDKGDVPEGYKVSRKEKRNFPLILESPSPNQTSLYFCASSDRAATNEKLFFGSGTQLSVL.

The chain has TRBV5-1 and TRBJ2-3, with TRBD2 matching 9 bases. CDR3 length equals 16 residues. Germline lookup yields CDR1 SGHRS and CDR2 YFSETQ. V shed 0 bases, J shed 4 bases, and the junction held 6 bases outside the gene matches. The CDR3 coding sequence is TGCGCCAGCAGCTTGGCGGCTAGCGGGATCGCAGATACGCAGTATTTT. Its protein product is CASSLAASGIADTQYF.

A few counts support this clone. The chain couples TRBV3-1 (or the pseudogene TRBV3-2) to TRBJ2-5; D call uncertain. The CDR3 length is 12 residues. Trimming left V 0 bases short and J 7 bases short, with 6 bases between. Looked up from germline, CDR1 is LGHDT and CDR2 is YNNKEL (reference sequence). This CDR3 reads CASSQEPGTQYF. In DNA, the CDR3 is TGTGCCAGCAGCCAAGAGCCCGGGACCCAGTACTTC.

This clone came up a few times. The chain couples TRBV9 to TRBJ2-5; TRBD1 agrees at 11 bases. Germline CDR1 is SGDLS and CDR2 is YYNGEE. V shed 0 bases, J shed 4 bases, and the junction held 2 bases outside the gene matches. The CDR3 loop spans 15 amino acids. The CDR3 protein is CASSVGTGGVETQYF. The CDR3 nucleotides read TGTGCCAGCAGCGTAGGGACAGGGGGCGTAGAGACCCAGTACTTC.

The rearrangement links TRBV7-9 to TRBJ2-3; a possible D gene is TRBD2 (5 bases). The V gene's germline CDR1 is SEHNR and CDR2 FQNEAQ (reference sequence). The CDR3 is 16 residues long. Trimming stripped 6 bases from V and 2 bases from J, with 18 bases between. DNA for the CDR3: TGTGCCAGCAGTAAAGAGGGTCTAGACTTCACAGATACGCAGTATTTT. This sequence encodes CASSKEGLDFTDTQYF.

The rearrangement links TRBV7-2 to TRBJ1-2; weak D call: TRBD1 (5 bases). Deletions cut 1 base from V and 4 bases from J, with 10 bases between. CDR3 length equals 14 residues. Germline CDR1 SGHTA, CDR2 FQGNSA. CDR3 DNA sequence: TGTGCCAGCAGCTTAGACAGGAGGGGCTATGGCTACACCTTC. Protein product: CASSLDRRGYGYTF.

This chain uses TRBV10-3 with TRBJ2-2; 8 bases agree with TRBD1. The germline V gene has CDR1 ENHRY and CDR2 SYGVKD. Trimming at V came to 3 bases and at J to 1 base, leaving 4 bases not matched to a gene. The CDR3 length is 16 residues. CDR3 nucleotides: TGTGCCATCAGTGACAGACAGGGGTTGAACACCGGGGAGCTGTTTTTT. This codes for CAISDRQGLNTGELFF.

The chain is built from TRBV25-1 and TRBJ2-1; 9 bases line up with TRBD1. Germline CDR1 and CDR2: MGHDK and SYGVNS. The V and J ends lost 9 bases and 7 bases, in that order; junction bases with no gene match: 16. The CDR3 has 16 residues. The CDR3 region has the DNA TGTGCCAGAGTCTTAGACTGGACAGGGGTGAGGAATGAGCAGTTCTTC. Protein sequence: CARVLDWTGVRNEQFF.

The chain couples TRBV2 to TRBJ2-7; TRBD1 matches 10 bases. Germline CDR1 reads SNHLY; CDR2 reads FYNNEI. CDR3 length: 14 residues. With 6 bases clipped from V and 2 bases from J, the junction kept 4 bases outside the gene matches. The CDR3 protein is CASSPGTGAYEQYF. CDR3 nucleotide sequence: TGTGCCAGCAGCCCCGGGACAGGGGCCTACGAGCAGTACTTC.

This sequence joins TRBV25-1 and TRBJ2-7; weak D call: TRBD2 (5 bases). The germline V and J ends were trimmed by 4 bases and 0 bases, with 16 bases remaining between them. Germline V CDR1 and CDR2: MGHDK, SYGVNS. The CDR3 spans 16 residues. The CDR3, as DNA: TGTGCCAGCAGTGTACTAGAGTCTGATCCCTCCTACGAGCAGTACTTC. Protein sequence: CASSVLESDPSYEQYF.

This clone was seen a few times. The chain couples TRBV3-1 (or the pseudogene TRBV3-2) to TRBJ1-6; TRBD1 aligns across 7 bases. Germline CDR1 is LGHDT and CDR2 is YNNKEL (reference sequence). V dropped 0 bases and J dropped 5; count of bases not matched to a gene: 4. This CDR3 is built from 16 residues. The DNA of the CDR3 is TGTGCCAGCAGCCAAGAGACAGGGTGGAATAATTCACCCCTCCACTTT. Its translation is CASSQETGWNNSPLHF.

The chain recombines TRBV2 with TRBJ2-7; tentative D call: TRBD2 (6 bases). V gave up 5 bases and J gave up 1 base, with 15 bases separating them. CDR1 is SNHLY and CDR2 is FYNNEI in the germline V gene. CDR3 length equals 15 residues. The CDR3 loop reads CASSPSAGGSYEQYF. The CDR3 DNA follows: TGTGCCAGCAGTCCCTCAGCGGGCGGGTCCTACGAGCAGTACTTC.

A single count supports this clone. The chain joins TRBV29-1 to TRBJ2-1, with D maybe TRBD1 (6 bases). The CDR3 is 12 amino acids. CDR1 and CDR2 (germline): SQVTM, ANQGSEA. Trimming cost V 6 bases and J 8 bases, with 14 bases left between them. CDR3 coding DNA: TGCAGCGTCCAGGACAGCTGGGATGAGCAGTTCTTC. It codes for CSVQDSWDEQFF.

V is TRBV2 and J is TRBJ1-3; the D is unclear. This CDR3 spans 16 amino acids. V gave up 2 bases and J gave up 4 bases, with 15 bases separating them. From germline, CDR1 is SNHLY and CDR2 FYNNEI. CDR3 in amino acids: CASSEWTPRRGNTIYF. The CDR3 coding sequence is TGTGCCAGCAGTGAATGGACTCCCCGTAGGGGAAACACCATATATTTT.

This chain joins TRBV5-1 and TRBJ1-2, with no clear D. Germline V lookup: CDR1 SGHRS, CDR2 YFSETQ. V dropped 7 bases and J dropped 6 bases, with 22 bases sitting between them. The CDR3 has 15 residues. In DNA, the CDR3 is TGCGCCAGCTTCGAGGGAGGGAAGCGTGGTCATGGCTACACCTTC. Translating gives CASFEGGKRGHGYTF.

This chain connects TRBV2 to TRBJ2-7, with TRBD1 matching over 7 bases. The CDR3 is made up of 16 amino acids. Trimming removed 4 bases from V and 1 base from J; junction bases left unmatched: 10. From germline, CDR1 is SNHLY and CDR2 FYNNEI. The CDR3 reads CASSVEGGGRSYEQYF. CDR3 coding DNA: TGTGCCAGCAGTGTTGAAGGGGGCGGCCGGTCCTACGAGCAGTACTTC. Full variable domain (missing parts from reference TRBV2 and TRBJ2-7): EPEVTQTPSHQVTQMGQEVILRCVPISNHLYFYWYRQILGQKVEFLVSFYNNEISEKSEIFDDQFSVERPDGSNFTLKIRSTKLEDSAMYFCASSVEGGGRSYEQYFGPGTRLTVT.

This clone came up once. V and J are TRBV28 and TRBJ2-1; 10 bases agree with TRBD2. V trimming: 5 bases; J trimming: 7 bases; junction bases outside the gene matches: 8. The CDR3 has 15 amino acids. Germline lookup yields CDR1 MDHEN and CDR2 SYDVKM. This chain's CDR3 is CASSAPSGSGNEQFF. CDR3 DNA sequence: TGTGCCAGCAGTGCTCCTAGCGGGAGCGGAAATGAGCAGTTCTTC. The whole variable domain, remainder taken from reference TRBV28 and TRBJ2-1, is DVKVTQSSRYLVKRTGEKVFLECVQDMDHENMFWYRQDPGLGLRLIYFSYDVKMKEKGDIPEGYSVSREKKERFSLILESASTNQTSMYLCASSAPSGSGNEQFFGPGTRLTVL.

This clone was counted only a few times. The chain links TRBV19 to TRBJ1-5; D is unresolved. Trimming removed 6 bases at V and 4 bases at J, with 13 bases between. This CDR3 has 14 residues. Germline V gene lookup returns CDR1 LNHDA and CDR2 SQIVND (reference sequence). The CDR3 sequence is CASSRREQNQPQHF. In nucleotides, the CDR3 is TGTGCCAGTAGCAGAAGGGAGCAGAATCAGCCCCAGCATTTT.

The chain carries TRBV1 and TRBJ1-1. TRBV1 is a pseudogene. This CDR3 region has 15 residues. The CDR3, as DNA: TGCACCAGCAGCCAAGATCCGGGGGTAGGGACTGAAGCTTTCTTT. Protein sequence: CTSSQDPGVGTEAFF.

This CDR3 is CASSEAPGSYHNYGYTF. CDR3 coding DNA: TGTGCCAGCAGTGAAGCCCCCGGGTCTTATCACAACTATGGCTACACCTTC. The rearrangement links TRBV6-1 to TRBJ1-2; no clear D gene. Trimming took off 0 bases at V and 2 bases at J, with 16 bases between the two ends. CDR1 and CDR2 (germline): MNHNS, SASEGT. CDR3 length: 17 amino acids.

This clone is a singleton in its sample. CDR3 loop: CASTGQGHTDTQYF. The DNA for the CDR3 is TGTGCCAGCACTGGACAGGGACACACAGATACGCAGTATTTT. The rearrangement links TRBV6-5 to TRBJ2-3, with 8 bases lining up with TRBD1. J lost 2 bases, V lost 7 bases, and 5 bases had no gene match. In germline, CDR1 is MNHEY, CDR2 SVGAGI. This CDR3 region has 14 residues.